This TCR beta chain was observed in a study of OX40 agonist ivuxolimab in advanced cancers. Study information: Patient treatment consisted of intravenous ivuxolimab administration every 2 weeks at 0.01 to 10 mg/kg.

CDR3 length: 14 residues. Germline-derived CDR1 and CDR2 are SGDLS and YYNGEE. Germline trimming cut 4 bases from V and 7 bases from J; bases unmatched to any gene: 7. Data came from immunoSEQ multiplex PCR; TCRdb stores just in-frame clones and leaves some out. The sample lists 30,000 to 35,000 clones; approximately 91% were seen once. Sequences were derived from CD4+ or CD8+ T cells sorted from blood, sampled in a trial of the OX40 agonist ivuxolimab. This TCR was recovered from an adult with an advanced solid tumor such as melanoma, head and neck, liver or kidney cancer. The chain employs TRBV9 and TRBJ2-7, with 11 positions matching TRBD1. Here the CDR3 reads CASSTGQGAREQYF. CDR3 nucleotide sequence: TGTGCCAGCAGCACCGGACAGGGGGCGCGGGAGCAGTACTTC.